This T cell receptor (beta chain) was identified in a study of blood T cells in healthy people across ages. The use of a sample-barcoded 5' primer and a J-beta primer mix characterized a second PCR of roughly 7 to 11 cycles. TCRdb reprocessed the 5' RACE reads via MiXCR and lists one record per CDR3 protein. The repertoire holds roughly 800,000 distinct CDR3 sequences, with 58% as singletons. The CDR3 has 12 residues. Trimming pared 5 bases from V and 3 bases from J, leaving 8 bases between. In germline, CDR1 is SEHNR, CDR2 FQNEAQ (reference sequence). This clonotype turned up a few times. The sequence was obtained from a man aged 25 to 40 in good health. The sequencing input was blood. The chain has TRBV7-9 and TRBJ2-7; unclear D gene. CDR3 protein: CASSPENYEQYF. As DNA, the CDR3 is TGTGCCAGCAGCCCCGAGAACTACGAGCAGTACTTC.